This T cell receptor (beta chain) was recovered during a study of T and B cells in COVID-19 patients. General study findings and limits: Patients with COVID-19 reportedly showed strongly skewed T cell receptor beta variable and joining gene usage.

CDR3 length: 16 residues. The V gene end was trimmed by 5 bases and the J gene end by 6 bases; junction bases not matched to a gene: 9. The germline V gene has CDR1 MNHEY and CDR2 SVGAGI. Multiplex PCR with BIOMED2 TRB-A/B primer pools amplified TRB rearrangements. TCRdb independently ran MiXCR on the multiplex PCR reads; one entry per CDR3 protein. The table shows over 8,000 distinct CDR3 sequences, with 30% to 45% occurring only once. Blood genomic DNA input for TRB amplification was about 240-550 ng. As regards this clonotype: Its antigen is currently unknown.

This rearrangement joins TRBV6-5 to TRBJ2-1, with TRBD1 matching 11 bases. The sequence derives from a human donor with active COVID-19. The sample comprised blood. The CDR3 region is CASSTRTGGISNEQFF. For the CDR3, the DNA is TGTGCCAGCAGTACCCGGACAGGGGGCATTAGCAATGAGCAGTTCTTC.